This T cell receptor beta chain was captured in a study of cytomegalovirus exposure and HLA in healthy donors (dated by TCRdb to between 2016 and 2019). Broadly, across the study: An earlier analysis of 587 of the donors reported more than 250 Gb of sequence data and around 120 million unique TCR beta sequences from around 200 million T cells. About 330 gigabases of sequencing data and roughly 81 million unique TCR sequences made up an early release that covered fewer than 650 HLA-typed donors. Of the approximately 400 genotyped donors, 81% were placed in the genetic ancestry cluster associated with self-reported Caucasian donors. The aim of the study was to test whether cataloging public T cell receptors could identify signatures of past pathogen exposure. The study profiled the T cell repertoires of 500 to 800 subjects by immunosequencing and related them to cytomegalovirus serostatus. A separate validation cohort of over a hundred different subjects was used in addition to the roughly 700-subject first cohort. The study combined high-throughput TCR immunosequencing, statistical association of individual TCRs with disease status, and machine learning to predict cytomegalovirus infection status. To study patterns of TCR occurrence, a later analysis re-analyzed previously published TCR beta repertoires from 666 donors and added high-resolution HLA genotyping. Rather than drawing on any new phenotypic data, the later analysis identified candidate immune exposures from TCR beta sequences and the way those sequences occurred across donors. An earlier analysis of 587 of the donors used high-throughput TCR beta sequencing to judge whether each TCR beta V gene segment behaved as functional or pseudogenic. Donor age, sex, ethnicity and CMV serostatus were collected together with the repertoire data. A later genetic analysis took genome-wide SNP genotypes for about three fifths of the 666 donors and used that subset as a discovery cohort. All discovery cohort repertoires had been generated using a single sequencing platform. Both class I and class II loci were covered by HLA typing, at four-digit resolution. The number of donors typed differed by locus, with roughly 620-630 for A, B, C, DRB1 and DQB1, around 500 for DQA1, over 600 for DPA1, and over 400 for DPB1. Because of strong linkage in the cohort, roughly five DR-DQ haplotypes were treated as single units for association and clustering. Across 300 to 400 genotyped donors of the cohort, an average of roughly 200,000 unique TCR beta nucleotide sequences per donor were sequenced, and 15% to 20% of those sequences were non-productive. What the study reported, not specific to this receptor: In a later genetic analysis, a missense DCLRE1C variant was associated with V-gene and J-gene trimming of TCR beta chains, and the association was replicated in an independent cohort. In the study, around 160 TCR beta chains were listed as associated with cytomegalovirus. A few of the identified cytomegalovirus-associated TCR beta chains were confirmed in vitro to be specific for cytomegalovirus antigens. In this cohort, only TCR beta chains were sequenced, and detectable features were limited by the absence of alpha or paired-chain data. At a false discovery rate of 0.05, a later analysis linked approximately 18,000 TCR beta sequences to specific HLA alleles. A cluster of highly shared sequence variants was judged likely to represent a technical artifact of the sequencing pipeline. Linkage disequilibrium might explain the correlated functional status among segregating V segments, but an unknown experimental factor could not be excluded. In an earlier analysis of some 500 of the donors, most TCR beta V segments appeared in productive rearrangements about 90% or about 30% of the time, broadly matching IMGT annotations. Presence/absence analyses assumed roughly uniform sequencing depth across donors, an assumption that may not hold. A further reported finding was that TCR beta sequences accurately predicted the HLA-A and HLA-B alleles for most subjects in the first cohort. The classifier was reported to diagnose cytomegalovirus status with high specificity and sensitivity in both the original and validation cohorts. The 87-base-pair reads could not distinguish some IMGT-functional V segments, including TRBV6-2 and TRBV6-3, so those segments were excluded. When HLA alleles, especially DR and DQ, strongly co-occurred, attributing TCR associations to individual alleles was difficult. In a later analysis, the rate of TCR association differed among HLA loci, with DRB1 alleles having the most associated TCRs and HLA-C alleles having the fewest. Most CMV-associated TCR beta chains appeared to be HLA-restricted in a later analysis, and the HLA associations seemed to be driven largely by CMV exposure. HLA typing was unavailable for some donors at each locus, so association tests used only the typed subset. Several of the top co-occurrence clusters appeared to be linked to parvovirus B19, influenza, CMV and Epstein-Barr virus, according to a later analysis. It was suggested by the authors that the approach could potentially be generalized to other disease states and immunological phenotypes. According to a later genetic analysis, donors in an Asian-associated ancestry cluster had fewer N-insertions in productive TCRs than the approximately 670-donor mean. For the cohort, immune exposure information was limited to CMV serostatus. Across donors, most TCR sequences were observed very rarely, whereas some public TCRs were present in many individuals. The earlier analysis of some 560 of the donors excluded 15 to 20 rarely observed V segments, including chromosome 9 orphons, because counts were too low. Compared with equally common non-associated chains, HLA-associated TCR beta chains in a later analysis were more clonally expanded and had lower generation probabilities.

In total, approximately 690 healthy bone marrow donors made up the cohort. Cohort members were all nominally healthy when sampled, although unrecorded immune exposures were likely present. The donor tested CMV seropositive and was one of the 289 seropositive cohort members. Each donor provided a peripheral blood sample, and peripheral blood mononuclear cells were used for TCR beta sequencing. Genomic DNA was extracted from the blood cell samples with the Qiagen DNeasy Blood Extraction Kit. About this clone: What antigen it recognizes has not been identified. Base qualities are not provided; no much larger clone lies one nucleotide away.

The CDR3 goes from the cysteine to the phenylalanine over 16 residues. Only the CDR3 DNA is retained, 48 bases long and in frame from the first base. The CDR1 and CDR2 encoded by the germline V gene are SGHRS and YFSETQ. Preparation of the library involved the immunoSEQ multiplex PCR assay. A mixture of 60 forward primers for TCR Vbeta segments and 13 reverse primers for TCR Jbeta segments was used in the multiplex PCR. Amplification of the CDR3 region of rearranged TCR beta genes was performed with a multiplex PCR assay on genomic DNA. The Illumina HiSeq System was used to sequence the amplified TCR beta libraries as 87-base-pair reads. The original methods were these. A later analysis counted about 82 million unique TCR beta chains across the 500 to 850 repertoires, and around 12 million of these chains were shared by at least two donors. Raw reads were error-corrected and collapsed into unique sequences with a nearest-neighbor algorithm that merged closely related sequences to remove PCR and sequencing errors. CDR3 sequences were aligned to IMGT reference sequences to assign V, D and J gene segments. For a sequence to be retained, a match of at least six nucleotides was required to both a V gene segment and a J gene segment. Rearrangements were classified as productive when the CDR3 lacked stop codons and remained in frame with V and J, and all other rearrangements were classified as non-productive. Following IMGT convention, CDR3 was defined as the stretch from the second conserved V-encoded cysteine up to the conserved J-encoded phenylalanine. In an earlier analysis of approximately 500 of the donors, sequences lacking an unambiguous match to a single V gene segment were excluded. An earlier analysis of several hundred of the donors classified V segments as functional when productive rearrangements were above 56.7% and as segregating when the standard deviation between donors was above 5%. A statistical classification framework was built to diagnose cytomegalovirus status from the catalog of TCR beta chain sequences. In a later analysis, TCR nucleotide sequences were compared against IMGT/GENE-DB human TR gene sequences so that V and J genes could be assigned. Using the TCRdist pipeline, a later analysis assigned CDR3 sequences along with most-parsimonious VDJ recombination scenarios. In a later analysis, each TCR beta chain was defined by its CDR3 amino acid sequence together with its V-gene family, and reads lacking a unique V-gene family were excluded. To address suspected cross-contamination and a sequencing artifact, a later analysis removed 550 to 750 highly shared, low-generation-probability nucleotide sequences. In a later analysis, a clonal expansion index for each public chain was calculated from normalized within-repertoire ranks of inferred template counts. In a later analysis, generation probabilities were computed with a VDJ recombination model fitted to out-of-frame rearrangements, and the resulting probabilities were checked against IGoR. In a later analysis, TCR-TCR, TCR-HLA and TCR-CMV co-occurrence was scored with hypergeometric tests, and a repertoire-size bias correction was applied to TCR pairs. A later analysis estimated false discovery rates by permuting HLA or CMV assignments 20 times. In a later analysis, co-occurring TCRs were grouped with DBSCAN, and TCRdist sequence similarity was added when clustering was performed within HLA-allele-positive subsets. Co-occurrence clustering excluded repertoires with fewer than 30,000 or more than 120,000 public chains, plus five with anomalous nucleotide sharing. Sourced from immuneACCESS, this table was stored by TCRdb with only in-frame sequences that have V and J called. A share of the clones is absent; for the studies checked, an unresolved V gene accounts for under half, and the remainder has no known explanation. V and J calls and clone size follow that table, whereas D and trimming were derived from the DNA. Here the sample has tens of thousands of clones; more than 55% occur a single time. 5.9% of the sample is taken by the ten largest.

Sequenced material: PBMCs. The TCR comes from a boy under 18 in good health and CMV-seropositive. The chain uses TRBV5-1 and TRBJ2-5, with TRBD1 matching 8 junction bases. The J call is doubtful: the DNA matches TRBJ2-7 better. CDR3 loop: CASSLDLRDRLNEQYF. Read as DNA, the sequence is TGCGCCAGCAGCTTGGACCTCCGGGACAGGCTAAACGAGCAGTACTTC.